Following are 15 T cell receptor beta chains from one sample sequenced in a study of CD8+CD57+ T cells in acquired aplastic anemia. TCR beta VDJ and CDR3 profiling used genomic DNA as template. A single record per CDR3 protein comes from TCRdb applying MiXCR to the reads. The sample consists of 200,000 or so distinct CDR3 sequences, 65% of them appearing once. CD8+CD57+ cell expansion, shown by flow cytometry, had occurred in the patients selected for sequencing. Input material: sorted CD4+, CD8+, or CD8+CD57+ T cells (not recorded which) from PBMCs. All receptors come from a human donor with aplastic anemia.

This clonotype was observed a few times. The chain joins TRBV15 to TRBJ2-1; D uncertain. Germline V gene data show CDR1 as LNHNV and CDR2 as YYDKDF (reference sequence). The CDR3 length is 15 residues. V was cut by 8 bases and J by 2 bases, with 16 bases left in between. CDR3 nucleotides: TGTGCCACCTCGACGCCCCGCAAGACCTACAATGAGCAGTTCTTC. It codes for CATSTPRKTYNEQFF.

The chain combines TRBV29-1 with TRBJ2-7; 9 bases are shared with TRBD1. Trimming took 0 bases from V and 7 from J; bases not matched to a gene: 10. The CDR3 has 15 residues. CDR1 and CDR2 (germline): SQVTM, ANQGSEA. The CDR3 bases are TGCAGCGTTGAAGATCCGGGACAGGGATTGGGGGAGCAGTACTTC. It is translated as CSVEDPGQGLGEQYF.

In its sample, this clonotype was seen a few times. CDR3 nucleotides: TGTGCCAGCAGCCATTATCAACGCGAGCAGTACTTC. As protein: CASSHYQREQYF. The chain has TRBV7-2 and TRBJ2-7; D is ambiguous. With 5 bases removed from V and 6 bases from J, the gap between germline ends came to 11 bases. This CDR3 contains 12 residues. Germline V lookup: CDR1 SGHTA, CDR2 FQGNSA.

This clonotype was seen at least ten times. The chain has TRBV6-1 and TRBJ2-7, with 10 nucleotides matching TRBD1. This CDR3 region has 19 residues. Germline V CDR1 and CDR2: MNHNS, SASEGT. Losses at the gene ends were 4 bases for V and 4 bases for J; bases not matched to a gene: 19. The CDR3 nucleotides read TGTGCCAGCAGTGCCCAGGGGACAGGGGTGGTCTCTTCTCCATACGAGCAGTACTTC. Protein product: CASSAQGTGVVSSPYEQYF.

The V call is TRBV20-1, the J call TRBJ2-7; the D is unclear. The CDR3 has 11 residues. Deletions cut 3 bases from V and 9 bases from J, with 12 bases between. The V gene's germline CDR1 is DFQATT and CDR2 SNEGSKA (reference sequence). The CDR3 reads CSAREQPRQYF. As DNA, the CDR3 is TGCAGTGCTAGGGAGCAACCTCGGCAGTACTTC.

J is TRBJ1-1 and V is TRBV7-2, with 8 positions matching TRBD1. This CDR3 spans 16 amino acids. CDR1 and CDR2 from the germline V gene are SGHTA and FQGNSA. V was clipped by 5 bases and J by 2 bases; unmatched bases: 10. CDR3 in amino acids: CASSGPGQGSNTEAFF. CDR3 sequence (DNA): TGTGCCAGCAGCGGCCCCGGACAGGGAAGTAACACTGAAGCTTTCTTT.

Many counts were recorded for this clonotype. This rearrangement joins TRBV19 to TRBJ2-1; TRBD1 aligns across 8 bases. This CDR3 contains 16 residues. Germline V gene lookup returns CDR1 LNHDA and CDR2 SQIVND (reference sequence). V lost 4 bases to trimming and J lost 3 bases; unmatched junction nucleotides: 8. The CDR3 sequence: CASSNPETGDYNEQFF. The CDR3 DNA is TGTGCCAGTAGTAACCCCGAGACAGGGGACTACAATGAGCAGTTCTTC.

About this clonotype itself: At one of its ends the junction is not consistent with the germline gene, which may arise from a read error. This chain uses TRBV9 with TRBJ2-3; the D gene could be TRBD1 or TRBD2 (5 bases each). The CDR3 totals 14 residues. CDR1 SGDLS and CDR2 YYNGEE come from the germline V gene. CDR3 region: CANSRVGNQDTQYF. CDR3 coding DNA: TGTGCCAACAGCAGGGTCGGGAATCAAGATACGCAGTATTTT.

This clonotype is a singleton in its sample. The chain couples TRBV4-3 to TRBJ2-7; 8 positions agree with TRBD2. The CDR3 contains 14 residues. Germline trimming cut 2 bases from V and 5 bases from J; bases unmatched to any gene: 5. Germline-derived CDR1 and CDR2 are LGHNA and YSLEER. CDR3 amino acids: CASSQPAGVDEQYF. DNA for the CDR3: TGCGCCAGCAGCCAACCAGCGGGGGTAGACGAGCAGTACTTC.

The chain has TRBV20-1 and TRBJ2-5, with 12 bases identical to TRBD2. The V gene's germline CDR1 is DFQATT and CDR2 SNEGSKA (reference sequence). V dropped 1 base and J dropped 2; count of bases not matched to a gene: 2. The CDR3 is 15 residues long. This chain's CDR3 is CSARGLAGEQETQYF. DNA for the CDR3: TGCAGTGCTAGAGGACTAGCGGGGGAACAAGAGACCCAGTACTTC.

On this clonotype: A much larger clone is a single base away; this may be a read error. CDR3 nucleotides: TGCGCCAGCAGCCAAACGCCGGGGACTCTCTACGAGCAGTACTTC. Translated: CASSQTPGTLYEQYF. V and J are TRBV4-1 and TRBJ2-7, with a possible D match to TRBD2 (6 bases). With 2 bases removed from V and 3 bases from J, the gap between germline ends came to 14 bases. Germline V gene sequence: CDR1 MGHRA, CDR2 YSYEKL. This CDR3 has 15 amino acids.

The V and J genes are TRBV10-3 and TRBJ1-6, with D possibly being TRBD1 (6 bases). Germline CDR1 is ENHRY and CDR2 is SYGVKD. This CDR3 comprises 13 residues. V was pared by 10 bases and J by 7 bases, with 14 bases between. CDR3 nucleotides: TGTGCCAGCGGGTGGGGGGCGAATTCACCCCTCCACTTT. Its translation is CASGWGANSPLHF.

This clonotype was detected a few times. The chain combines TRBV12-5 with TRBJ2-3; perhaps TRBD2 as D (5 bases). This CDR3 is built from 13 residues. In germline, CDR1 is LGHNT, CDR2 FRNRAP. V was pared by 6 bases and J by 3 bases, with 10 bases between. The CDR3 DNA sequence: TGTGCTAGTGGCCTAGCTCGTACAGATACGCAGTATTTT. The encoded protein is CASGLARTDTQYF.

The sample holds one count of this clonotype. The CDR3 coding sequence is TGTGCCAGCAGCTTAAACAGGGGCGAGGGACAGCCCCAGCATTTT. Amino acid sequence: CASSLNRGEGQPQHF. The genes are TRBV7-8 and TRBJ1-5, with 7 positions matching TRBD1. The junction had 8 bases not matched to a gene; V was cut back by 2 bases and J by 7 bases. The CDR3 contains 15 residues. Looked up from germline, CDR1 is SGHVS and CDR2 is FQNEAQ.

The sample holds one count of this clonotype. The chain employs TRBV19 and TRBJ2-7, with TRBD2 identical over 8 bases. Germline CDR1 LNHDA, CDR2 SQIVND (reference sequence). With V trimmed by 3 bases and J by 6 bases, 7 bases remained unmatched. The CDR3 is 14 residues long. The CDR3 is CASSMGRGALEQYF. The CDR3 DNA reads TGTGCCAGTAGTATGGGGCGGGGGGCACTCGAGCAGTACTTC.